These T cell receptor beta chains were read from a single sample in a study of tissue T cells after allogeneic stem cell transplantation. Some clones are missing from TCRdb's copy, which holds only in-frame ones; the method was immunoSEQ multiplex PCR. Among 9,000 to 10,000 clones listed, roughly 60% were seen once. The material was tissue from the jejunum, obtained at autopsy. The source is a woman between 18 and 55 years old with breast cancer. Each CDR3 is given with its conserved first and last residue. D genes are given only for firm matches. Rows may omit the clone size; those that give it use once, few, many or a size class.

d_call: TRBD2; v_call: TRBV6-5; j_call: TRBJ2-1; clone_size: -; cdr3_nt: TGTGCCAGCAGTTACGGACTAGCGAGCCACAATGAGCAGTTCTTC; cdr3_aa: CASSYGLASHNEQFF
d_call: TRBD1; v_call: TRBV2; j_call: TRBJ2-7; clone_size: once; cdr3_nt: TGTGCCGGCCGTAGGGACAGAGCCTACGAGCAGTACTTC; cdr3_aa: CAGRRDRAYEQYF
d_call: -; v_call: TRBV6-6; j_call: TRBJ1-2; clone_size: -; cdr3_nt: TGTGCCAGCACCTTACCCGGGAAGATGGATGGCTACACCTTC; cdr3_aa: CASTLPGKMDGYTF
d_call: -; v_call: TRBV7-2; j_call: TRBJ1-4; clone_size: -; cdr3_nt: TGTGCCAGCAGCATCTCACAGGGTGGGAATGAAAAACTGTTTTTT; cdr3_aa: CASSISQGGNEKLFF
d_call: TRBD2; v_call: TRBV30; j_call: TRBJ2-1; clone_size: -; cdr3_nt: TGTGCCTGGGGCGGGGGTCATGAGCAGTTCTTC; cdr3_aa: CAWGGGHEQFF
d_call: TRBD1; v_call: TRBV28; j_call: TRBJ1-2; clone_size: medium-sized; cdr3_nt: TGTGCCAGCAGTTTCTCCGACAGGGTATCTGGCTACACCTTC; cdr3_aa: CASSFSDRVSGYTF
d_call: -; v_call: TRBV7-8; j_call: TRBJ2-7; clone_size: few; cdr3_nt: TGTGCCAGCAGCTCGTACTACGAGCAGTACTTC; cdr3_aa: CASSSYYEQYF
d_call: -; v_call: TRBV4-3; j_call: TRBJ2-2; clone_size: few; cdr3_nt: TGCGCCAGCAGCCATGTGGTAACAACACCCGGGGAGCTGTTTTTT; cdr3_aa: CASSHVVTTPGELFF
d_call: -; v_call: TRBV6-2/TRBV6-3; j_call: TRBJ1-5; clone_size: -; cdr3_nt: TGTGCCAGCAGTTACTCCCCTCGGGGGGTTGGGAGCAATCAGCCCCAGCATTTT; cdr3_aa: CASSYSPRGVGSNQPQHF
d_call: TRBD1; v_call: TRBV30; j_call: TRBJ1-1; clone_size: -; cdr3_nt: TGTGCCTGGAGTAATAAATGGTACAGGGGAGACGGGAACACTGAAGCTTTCTTT; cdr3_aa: CAWSNKWYRGDGNTEAFF
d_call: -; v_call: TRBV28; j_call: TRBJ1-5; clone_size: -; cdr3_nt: TGTGCCAGCACCGAGCGCAGAGAATATAGCAATCAGCCCCAGCATTTT; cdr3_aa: CASTERREYSNQPQHF
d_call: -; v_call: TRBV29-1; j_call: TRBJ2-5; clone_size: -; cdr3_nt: TGCAGCGTCTATGGGACGGCGACCCAAGAGACCCAGTACTTC; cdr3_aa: CSVYGTATQETQYF
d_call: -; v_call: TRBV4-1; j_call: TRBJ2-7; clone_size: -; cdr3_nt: TGCGCCAGCAGCCAATTAAGCCGGCCGGACTACGAGCAGTACTTC; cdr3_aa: CASSQLSRPDYEQYF
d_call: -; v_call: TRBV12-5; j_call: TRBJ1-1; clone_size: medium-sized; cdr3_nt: TGTGCTAGTGGTTTAGGGGACTTCAACACTGAAGCTTTCTTT; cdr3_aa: CASGLGDFNTEAFF
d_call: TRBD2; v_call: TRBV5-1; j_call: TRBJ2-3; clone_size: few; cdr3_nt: TGCGCCAGCGCCGAAGCGGGAGCGAGCACAGATACGCAGTATTTT; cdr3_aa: CASAEAGASTDTQYF
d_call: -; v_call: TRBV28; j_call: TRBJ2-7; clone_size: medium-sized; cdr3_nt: TGTGCCAGCAGTATCCCAGCAAACTCCTACGAGCAGTACTTC; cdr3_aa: CASSIPANSYEQYF
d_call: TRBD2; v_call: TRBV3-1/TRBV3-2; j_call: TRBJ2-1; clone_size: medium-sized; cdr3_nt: TGTGCCAGCACCGGGACTAGCGGTTATGAGCAGTTCTTC; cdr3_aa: CASTGTSGYEQFF
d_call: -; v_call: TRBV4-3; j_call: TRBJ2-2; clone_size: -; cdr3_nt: TGCGCCAGCAGCCAAGATTTAGTCCTGGAGGCAACCGGGGAGCTGTTTTTT; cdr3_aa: CASSQDLVLEATGELFF
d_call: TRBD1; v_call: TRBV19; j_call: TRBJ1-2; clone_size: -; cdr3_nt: TGTGCCAGTAGTAGGATCGGACAGGGGCTCACCTTC; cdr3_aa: CASSRIGQGLTF
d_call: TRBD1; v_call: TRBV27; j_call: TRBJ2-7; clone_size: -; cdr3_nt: TGTGCCAGCAGTCCTGGGACAGGGGGTATCAACGAGCAGTACTTC; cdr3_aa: CASSPGTGGINEQYF
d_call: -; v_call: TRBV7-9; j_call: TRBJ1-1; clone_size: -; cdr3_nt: TGTGCCAGCAGCTTAGGAGGGGGGCCGAACACTGAAGCTTTCTTT; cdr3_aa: CASSLGGGPNTEAFF
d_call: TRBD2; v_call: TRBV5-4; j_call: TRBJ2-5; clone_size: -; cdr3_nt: TGTGCCAGCAGCAGAGGGACTAGCAGTCAGCTAGAGACCCAGTACTTC; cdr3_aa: CASSRGTSSQLETQYF
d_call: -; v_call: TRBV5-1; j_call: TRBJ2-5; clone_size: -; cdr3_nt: TGCGCCAGCAGCTTGGGAGGGAGGGAGACCCAGTACTTC; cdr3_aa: CASSLGGRETQYF
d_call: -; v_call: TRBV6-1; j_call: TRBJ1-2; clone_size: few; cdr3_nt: TGTGCCAGCAGTGACCGGTGGCAGAACTATGGCTACACCTTC; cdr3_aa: CASSDRWQNYGYTF
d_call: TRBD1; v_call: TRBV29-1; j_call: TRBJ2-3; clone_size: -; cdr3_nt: TGCAGCGCGGGACAGGCGGTAGGCGATACGCAGTATTTT; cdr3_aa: CSAGQAVGDTQYF
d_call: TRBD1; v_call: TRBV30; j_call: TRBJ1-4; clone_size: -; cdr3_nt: TGTGCCTGGAGCTCCATCGGGACAGGGGGTGAAAAACTGTTTTTT; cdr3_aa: CAWSSIGTGGEKLFF
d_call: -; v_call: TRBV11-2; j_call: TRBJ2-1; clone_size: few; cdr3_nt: TGTGCCAGCAGCCTTCAGGGGTATGAGCAGTTCTTC; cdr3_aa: CASSLQGYEQFF
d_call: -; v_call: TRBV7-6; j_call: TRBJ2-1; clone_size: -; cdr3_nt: TGTGCCAGCAGCTTAGTAAGGGAGCATGAGCAGTTCTTC; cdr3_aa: CASSLVREHEQFF
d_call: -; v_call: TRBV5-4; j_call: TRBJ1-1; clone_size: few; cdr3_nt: TGTGCCAGCAGGCCGTCGTATAACACTGAAGCTTTCTTT; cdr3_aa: CASRPSYNTEAFF
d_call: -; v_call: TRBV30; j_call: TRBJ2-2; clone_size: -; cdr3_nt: TGTGCCTGGAGTCCAGGGCCCGGGGAGCTGTTTTTT; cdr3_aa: CAWSPGPGELFF
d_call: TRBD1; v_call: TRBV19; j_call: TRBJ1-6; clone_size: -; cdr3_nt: TGTGCCAGTAGTGAGGGGACAGGGAGACCCTATAATTCACCCCTCCACTTT; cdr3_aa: CASSEGTGRPYNSPLHF
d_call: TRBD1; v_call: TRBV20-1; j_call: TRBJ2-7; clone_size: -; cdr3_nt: TGCAGTGCTAGTTCTTCCGGGACAGGGAGTTTCGAGCAGTACTTC; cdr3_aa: CSASSSGTGSFEQYF
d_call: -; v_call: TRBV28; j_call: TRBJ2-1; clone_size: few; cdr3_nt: TGTGCCAGCAGTTTCACGGCGGGGTCAATGCCCTACAATGAGCAGTTCTTC; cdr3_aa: CASSFTAGSMPYNEQFF
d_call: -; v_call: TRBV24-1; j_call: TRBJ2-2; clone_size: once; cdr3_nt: TGTGCCACCAGGGGACGGATGAACACCGGGGAGCTGTTTTTT; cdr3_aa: CATRGRMNTGELFF
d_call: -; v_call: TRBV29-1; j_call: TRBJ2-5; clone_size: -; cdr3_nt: TGCAGTGCCCTTCAGTCCCAAGAGACCCAGTACTTC; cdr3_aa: CSALQSQETQYF
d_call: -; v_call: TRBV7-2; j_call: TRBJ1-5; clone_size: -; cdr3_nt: TGTGCCAGCAGCTTCCGGGACTTCGGTCAGCCCCAGCATTTT; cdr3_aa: CASSFRDFGQPQHF
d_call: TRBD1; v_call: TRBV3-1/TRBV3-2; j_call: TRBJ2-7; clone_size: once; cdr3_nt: TGTGCCAGCAGCCTGTCTCCGGGACAGGGATACGAGCAGTACTTC; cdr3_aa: CASSLSPGQGYEQYF
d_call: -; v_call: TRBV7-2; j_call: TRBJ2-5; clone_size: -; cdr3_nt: TGTGCCAGCAGCTTAGTGTCCGGCTTGCCAGAGACCCAGTACTTC; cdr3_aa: CASSLVSGLPETQYF
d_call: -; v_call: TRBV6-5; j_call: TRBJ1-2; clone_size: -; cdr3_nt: TGTGCCAGCAGAGGGGCCCGAGGCGGGTATGGCTACACCTTC; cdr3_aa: CASRGARGGYGYTF
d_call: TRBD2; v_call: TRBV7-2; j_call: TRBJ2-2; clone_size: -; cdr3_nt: TGTGCCAGCAGCTTCCCGACTAGCGGCACCGGGGAGCTGTTTTTT; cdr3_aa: CASSFPTSGTGELFF
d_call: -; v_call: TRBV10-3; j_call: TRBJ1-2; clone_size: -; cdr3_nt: TGTGCCATCAGTGGCGGCGGGGGAGGCTACACCTTC; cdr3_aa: CAISGGGGGYTF
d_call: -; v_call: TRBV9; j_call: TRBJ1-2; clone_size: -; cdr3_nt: TGTGCCAGCAGCCCAAGCCCGACGGAAGGCTACACCTTC; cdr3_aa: CASSPSPTEGYTF
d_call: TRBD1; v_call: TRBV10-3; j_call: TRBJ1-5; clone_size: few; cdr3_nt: TGTGCCATCAGTACGGGACAGGGGCTAAATCAGCCCCAGCATTTT; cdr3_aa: CAISTGQGLNQPQHF
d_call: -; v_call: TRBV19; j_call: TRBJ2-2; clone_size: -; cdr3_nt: TGTGCCAGTAGTATTAGTCAGGGGAACACCGGGGAGCTGTTTTTT; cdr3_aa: CASSISQGNTGELFF
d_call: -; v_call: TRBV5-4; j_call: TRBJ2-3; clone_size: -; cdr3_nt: TGTGCCAGCAGAAAGGGGGGAGATACGCAGTATTTT; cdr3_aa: CASRKGGDTQYF
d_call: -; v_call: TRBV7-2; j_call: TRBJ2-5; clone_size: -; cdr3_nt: TGTGCCAGCAGCTTAGATTTCGCAAAAGGGAGAGAGACCCAGTACTTC; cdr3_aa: CASSLDFAKGRETQYF
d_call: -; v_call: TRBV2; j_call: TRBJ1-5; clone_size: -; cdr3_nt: TGTGCCAGCAGTGAAGAGGGTAATCAGCCCCAGCATTTT; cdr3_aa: CASSEEGNQPQHF
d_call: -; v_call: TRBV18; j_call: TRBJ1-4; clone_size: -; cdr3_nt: TGTGCCAGCTCACTAGGCCAGGTGAAGTGGGGAGAAAAACTGTTTTTT; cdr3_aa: CASSLGQVKWGEKLFF
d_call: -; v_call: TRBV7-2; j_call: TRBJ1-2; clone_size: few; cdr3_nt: TGTGCCAGCAGCCCCCGGATTAACTATGGCTACACCTTC; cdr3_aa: CASSPRINYGYTF
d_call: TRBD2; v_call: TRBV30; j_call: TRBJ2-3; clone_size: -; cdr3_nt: TGTGCCTACGGCCCAGCGGGAGTAGGGACAGATACGCAGTATTTT; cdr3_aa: CAYGPAGVGTDTQYF
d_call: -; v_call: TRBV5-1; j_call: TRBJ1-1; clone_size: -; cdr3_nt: TGCGCCAGCAGCTATAGGACAGCTCTGAACACTGAAGCTTTCTTT; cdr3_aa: CASSYRTALNTEAFF
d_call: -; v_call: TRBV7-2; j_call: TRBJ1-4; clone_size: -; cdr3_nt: TGTGCCAGCAGCTTAACCACAACTAATGAAAAACTGTTTTTT; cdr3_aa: CASSLTTTNEKLFF